This TCR beta chain was captured in a study of blood T cells in healthy people across ages. Concerning this clonotype: A read error may be the cause here, since a much bigger clone is one base away.

The CDR3 is 16 residues long. V lost 4 bases and J 5 bases, leaving 19 bases between the germline ends. Germline CDR1 reads LGHDT; CDR2 reads YNNKEL (reference sequence). The authors ran a second PCR of about 6 to 11 cycles using a sample-barcoded 5' primer and a J-beta primer mix. TCRdb passed the 5' RACE reads through MiXCR, listing each CDR3 protein once. Seen here are more than 800,000 distinct CDR3 sequences, 25% to 30% observed once, and the top ten hold around a sixth. Sample: blood. This chain connects TRBV3-1 to TRBJ2-3, with D maybe TRBD1 (7 bases). The source of this sequence is a woman of 80 years or more in good health. The CDR3 coding sequence is TGTGCCAGCAGCCCCCGTTCAGGGGGGACCGGAGATACGCAGTATTTT. Protein product: CASSPRSGGTGDTQYF.